This T cell receptor (beta chain) was retrieved from a study of blood T cell repertoires in COVID-19. In the study overall: Collection of acute and convalescent COVID-19 samples took place in the United States, Italy and Spain.

The trim removed 1 base at V and 2 bases at J, leaving 4 bases unmatched. This CDR3 spans 15 amino acids. The V gene's germline CDR1 is SGHTS and CDR2 YDEGEE. Under the authors' procedure: Amplification of reference gene primers was used by the study to estimate nucleated cell counts. The protocol was immunoSEQ multiplex PCR, while the TCRdb copy is restricted to in-frame clones and leaves out a portion. The V and J calls and clone size were taken over from that table, and D and trimming were inferred from the DNA. The sample includes about 78,000 clones, more than 75% of them seen just once. This clone was recorded only once.

The sample was peripheral blood. This sequence joins TRBV5-8 and TRBJ2-7; 9 bases are shared with TRBD1. The sequence came from a man aged 50 to 60 with active or convalescent COVID-19. This CDR3 is CASSLFGTGPYEQYV. The CDR3 DNA is TGTGCCAGCAGCTTGTTTGGGACAGGGCCCTACGAGCAGTACGTC.